Each of the 27 T cell receptor beta chains below was sequenced from the same sample in a study of shared clonotypes between healthy human individuals. Naivety among CD8 cells was defined by CD45RO negativity and positive CCR7 selection, thereby excluding terminally differentiated effector memory CD45RA+ cells. Using immunoSEQ multiplex PCR, the repertoire was profiled, and TCRdb retains in-frame clones only, with some absent. Here the sample spans about 2.2 million clones, 85% to 95% being singletons. The specimen was naive CD8+ T cells from PBMCs. These receptors were collected from a man between 18 and 29 years old in good health. Some clones in this sample may be carry-over from other donors' samples.

The V and J genes are TRBV28 and TRBJ2-5; 10 bases match TRBD2. This CDR3 is 16 amino acids long. After removal of 3 bases from V and 5 bases from J, the junction contained 9 bases not matched to a gene. The germline V gene encodes CDR1 MDHEN and CDR2 SYDVKM. In DNA form, the CDR3 reads TGTGCCAGCAGTTTGGTTAGCGGGAGGAGGACTGAGACCCAGTACTTC. This gives the protein CASSLVSGRRTETQYF.

The chain combines TRBV15 with TRBJ2-5; 7 bases are a match to TRBD1. Trimming took 0 bases from V and 4 from J; bases not matched to a gene: 5. This CDR3 region has 15 residues. CDR1 and CDR2 from the germline V gene are LNHNV and YYDKDF (reference sequence). The CDR3 bases are TGTGCCACCAGCAGAGAAAGGGGGCTAGGAGAGACCCAGTACTTC. Protein sequence: CATSRERGLGETQYF. The complete variable domain, with remaining parts taken from reference TRBV15 and TRBJ2-5, reads DAMVIQNPRYQVTQFGKPVTLSCSQTLNHNVMYWYQQKSSQAPKLLFHYYDKDFNNEADTPDNFQSRRPNTSFCFLDIRSPGLGDTAMYLCATSRERGLGETQYFGPGTRLLVL.

The chain has TRBV19 and TRBJ2-1; D may correspond to TRBD1 or TRBD2 (7 bases each). Between the trimmed V and J ends, which lost 2 bases and 3 bases, there was a span of 11 bases. CDR1 is LNHDA and CDR2 is SQIVND in the germline V gene (reference sequence). The CDR3 covers 15 residues. CDR3 DNA: TGTGCCAGTAGTATACAGGGGGGGCACTACAATGAGCAGTTCTTC. This translates into CASSIQGGHYNEQFF.

To note about this clone: This CDR3 is also generated by other DNA sequences in the sample. The chain uses TRBV27 and TRBJ2-7; the D gene is possibly TRBD2 (5 bases). The CDR3 covers 13 residues. Between the trimmed V and J ends, which lost 3 bases and 1 base, there was a span of 7 bases. Germline V lookup: CDR1 MNHEY, CDR2 SMNVEV (reference sequence). In DNA, the CDR3 is TGTGCCAGCAGTTTTTCGGGGTCCTACGAGCAGTACTTC. It encodes CASSFSGSYEQYF.

This clone was seen only once. The chain employs TRBV11-3 and TRBJ2-5, with TRBD2 as a possible D gene (5 bases). This CDR3 has 14 amino acids. The ends were cut back, 2 bases at V and 2 bases at J, with 9 bases in the middle. Germline V lookup: CDR1 SGHNT, CDR2 YENEEA. The CDR3 sequence is CASSLTGDQETQYF. CDR3 nucleotides: TGTGCCAGCAGCTTAACCGGGGATCAAGAGACCCAGTACTTC.

The chain links TRBV28 to TRBJ1-4; the D gene is possibly TRBD1 (5 bases). V was pared by 8 bases and J by 4 bases, with 14 bases between. This CDR3 region has 14 residues. Looked up from germline, CDR1 is MDHEN and CDR2 is SYDVKM. The CDR3 DNA reads as TGTGCCAGCCAGGGTAACGATTATAATGAAAAACTGTTTTTT. Protein product: CASQGNDYNEKLFF.

This chain connects TRBV19 to TRBJ2-2; no clear D. Germline loops: CDR1 LNHDA, CDR2 SQIVND (reference sequence). Trimming shortened V by 6 bases and J by 0 bases, and 5 bases separated the two germline ends. The CDR3 sequence is 13 residues long. Here the CDR3 DNA reads TGTGCCAGTAGAGGGACGAACACCGGGGAGCTGTTTTTT. Its translation is CASRGTNTGELFF. The full variable domain, in which reference TRBV19 and TRBJ2-2 provide the parts outside the CDR3, is DGGITQSPKYLFRKEGQNVTLSCEQNLNHDAMYWYRQDPGQGLRLIYYSQIVNDFQKGDIAEGYSVSREKKESFPLTVTSAQKNPTAFYLCASRGTNTGELFFGEGSRLTVL.

The gene calls are TRBV5-1 and TRBJ1-1; no firm D call. The CDR3 runs to 11 residues. Germline values: CDR1 SGHRS, CDR2 YFSETQ. V lost 4 bases, J lost 4 bases, and 5 bases lay in between. The CDR3 DNA follows: TGCGCCAGCAGCGTCGGCACTGAAGCTTTCTTT. Its protein is CASSVGTEAFF.

The rearrangement joins TRBV9 to TRBJ2-7; either TRBD1 or TRBD2 may fit D (6 bases each). The V and J ends lost 0 bases and 5 bases respectively, with 12 bases between them. CDR3 length: 14 amino acids. The germline CDR1 and CDR2 sequences are SGDLS and YYNGEE. The CDR3 region is CASSVEGGADEQYF. CDR3 sequence (DNA): TGTGCCAGCAGCGTAGAGGGGGGCGCGGACGAGCAGTACTTC.

J is TRBJ2-3 and V is TRBV10-3, with 8 bases lining up with TRBD1. After removal of 10 bases from V and 0 bases from J, the junction contained 6 bases not matched to a gene. This CDR3 is built from 14 residues. Per the germline V gene, CDR1 is ENHRY and CDR2 is SYGVKD. CDR3 in DNA: TGTGCCACGCGGACAGGGAGGAGCACAGATACGCAGTATTTT. Protein: CATRTGRSTDTQYF.

This chain connects TRBV4-1 to TRBJ2-1; perhaps TRBD2 as D (7 bases). Trimming shortened V by 3 bases and J by 2 bases, and 14 bases separated the two germline ends. This CDR3 spans 16 amino acids. Per germline, CDR1 MGHRA and CDR2 YSYEKL. The CDR3 is CASSHRGGETYNEQFF. The CDR3 DNA is TGCGCCAGCAGCCACCGAGGGGGGGAAACCTACAATGAGCAGTTCTTC.

The chain uses TRBV4-3 and TRBJ2-3, with D uncertain. The germline CDR1 and CDR2 sequences are LGHNA and YSLEER. Trimming pared 1 base from V and 0 bases from J, leaving 14 bases between. The CDR3 totals 17 residues. The CDR3 loop reads CASSQAVTGDSTDTQYF. CDR3 coding DNA: TGCGCCAGCAGCCAAGCAGTTACTGGAGACAGCACAGATACGCAGTATTTT.

The chain links TRBV19 to TRBJ1-1; D is undetermined. CDR1 is LNHDA and CDR2 is SQIVND in the germline V gene (reference sequence). The CDR3 loop spans 19 amino acids. Trimming took off 3 bases at V and 2 bases at J, with 25 bases between the two ends. CDR3 protein: CASSMRSRAPDLLNTEAFF. CDR3 nucleotides: TGTGCCAGTAGTATGAGATCTAGGGCACCCGATCTACTTAACACTGAAGCTTTCTTT.

The V call is TRBV7-9, the J call TRBJ2-1; 9 nucleotides line up with TRBD2. Germline V lookup: CDR1 SEHNR, CDR2 FQNEAQ (reference sequence). The CDR3 length is 14 residues. With V trimmed by 3 bases and J by 10 bases, 7 bases remained unmatched. CDR3 nucleotide sequence: TGTGCCAGCAGCTTCGGGACTAGCACAACCGAGCAGTTCTTC. Amino acids: CASSFGTSTTEQFF. The whole variable domain, filled in from reference TRBV7-9 and TRBJ2-1, reads DTGVSQNPRHKITKRGQNVTFRCDPISEHNRLYWYRQTLGQGPEFLTYFQNEAQLEKSRLLSDRFSAERPKGSFSTLEIQRTEQGDSAMYLCASSFGTSTTEQFFGPGTRLTVL.

V gene TRBV25-1 combines with J gene TRBJ2-1; TRBD1 matches 10 bases. Germline V gene sequence: CDR1 MGHDK, CDR2 SYGVNS. V trimming: 7 bases; J trimming: 4 bases; junction bases outside the gene matches: 7. The CDR3 loop spans 15 amino acids. The CDR3 spells CASTSPGQGYNEQFF. The CDR3, as DNA: TGTGCCAGCACCAGCCCGGGACAGGGGTACAATGAGCAGTTCTTC.

The chain is built from TRBV21-1 and TRBJ2-7; whether TRBD2, the table's D call, matches the DNA was not checked. TRBV21-1 is a pseudogene locus. CDR3 size: 17 residues. Here the CDR3 DNA reads TGTGCCGGAATTCGAAAGGGGACTAGCGCTACCGTCTACGAGCAGTACTTC. It encodes CAGIRKGTSATVYEQYF.

V is TRBV6-1 and J is TRBJ2-7; unclear D gene. The V gene lost 2 bases and the J gene lost 3 bases, with 11 bases spanning the gap. The germline CDR1 and CDR2 sequences are MNHNS and SASEGT. The CDR3 spans 14 residues. The CDR3: CASSELAEIYEQYF. For the CDR3, the DNA is TGTGCCAGCAGTGAATTGGCGGAGATCTACGAGCAGTACTTC.

The chain uses TRBV4-2 and TRBJ2-5; 9 nucleotides agree with TRBD2. Germline V gene lookup returns CDR1 LGHNA and CDR2 YNFKEQ. V dropped 4 bases and J dropped 4; count of bases not matched to a gene: 10. The CDR3 covers 16 residues. The CDR3, as DNA: TGTGCCAGCAGCCGAGATAGCGGGAGCGGAGGAGAGACCCAGTACTTC. Amino acids: CASSRDSGSGGETQYF.

V and J are TRBV27 and TRBJ2-7; a weak D match, TRBD2 (6 bases). The CDR3 is 16 residues long. Trimming removed 3 bases at V and 0 bases at J, with 15 bases between. Looked up from germline, CDR1 is MNHEY and CDR2 is SMNVEV (reference sequence). CDR3 residues: CASSFSWAGLSYEQYF. CDR3 in DNA: TGTGCCAGCAGTTTCTCGTGGGCGGGACTCTCCTACGAGCAGTACTTC.

The chain has TRBV2 and TRBJ2-4; perhaps TRBD1 as D (5 bases). CDR3 size: 12 residues. The ends were cut back, 6 bases at V and 10 bases at J, with 13 bases in the middle. Germline CDR1 reads SNHLY; CDR2 reads FYNNEI. DNA for the CDR3: TGTGCCAGCAGACCAGACAGTACGATTCAGTACTTC. As protein: CASRPDSTIQYF.

This rearrangement joins TRBV9 to TRBJ2-3, with 7 bases that match TRBD2. The CDR3 has 17 amino acids. Germline CDR1 is SGDLS and CDR2 is YYNGEE. V was pared by 8 bases and J by 1 base, with 16 bases of the junction left unmatched. CDR3 nucleotides: TGTGCCAGTACGGGGAGGGGCGGGAGAGACGGCACAGATACGCAGTATTTT. Its translation is CASTGRGGRDGTDTQYF.

The chain is built from TRBV5-1 and TRBJ2-5; tentatively, D is TRBD2 (7 bases). The V gene lost 0 bases and the J gene lost 5 bases, with 14 bases spanning the gap. This CDR3 contains 15 residues. Germline loops: CDR1 SGHRS, CDR2 YFSETQ. In DNA, the CDR3 is TGCGCCAGCAGCTTGGAGGGGGGAGGGCCGGAGACCCAGTACTTC. Its protein is CASSLEGGGPETQYF.

The CDR3 protein is CASSLVRGSYEQYF. Written as DNA, the CDR3 is TGTGCCAGCAGCTTGGTAAGGGGCTCCTACGAGCAGTACTTC. The chain uses TRBV28 and TRBJ2-7; a weak D match, TRBD1 (5 bases). Germline V CDR1 and CDR2: MDHEN, SYDVKM. The germline V and J ends were trimmed by 6 bases and 0 bases, with 12 bases remaining between them. This CDR3 is built from 14 residues.

This chain connects TRBV6-6 to TRBJ2-7; tentatively, D is TRBD1 (5 bases). The V gene lost 0 bases and the J gene lost 0 bases, with 12 bases spanning the gap. Germline CDR1 is MNHNY and CDR2 is SVGAGI (reference sequence). The CDR3 is 16 residues long. CDR3 in amino acids: CASSYSPGRASYEQYF. CDR3 coding DNA: TGTGCCAGCAGTTACTCCCCGGGCAGGGCCTCCTACGAGCAGTACTTC.

The V and J genes are TRBV6-1 and TRBJ1-1, with D unresolved. Trimming removed 8 bases from V and 3 bases from J, with 4 bases in between. Germline CDR1 and CDR2: MNHNS and SASEGT. This CDR3 is 10 amino acids long. DNA of the CDR3: TGTGCCAGCGTGGACACTGAAGCTTTCTTT. Residues: CASVDTEAFF.

The V and J genes are TRBV9 and TRBJ2-3; no definite D call. The CDR3 contains 15 residues. Germline CDR1 reads SGDLS; CDR2 reads YYNGEE. Trimming left V 1 base short and J 4 bases short, with 13 bases between. The CDR3 spells CASSVRDHSSDTQYF. In DNA form, the CDR3 reads TGTGCCAGCAGCGTACGAGACCACTCGTCAGATACGCAGTATTTT.

Regarding this clone: In the same sample, other DNA sequences code for this CDR3. V and J are TRBV4-2 and TRBJ2-7; no definite D call. Germline CDR1 reads LGHNA; CDR2 reads YNFKEQ. Trimming pared 0 bases from V and 4 bases from J, leaving 4 bases between. The CDR3 sequence is 12 residues long. This CDR3 reads CASSQDRYEQYF. CDR3 sequence (DNA): TGTGCCAGCAGCCAAGACAGATACGAGCAGTACTTC.